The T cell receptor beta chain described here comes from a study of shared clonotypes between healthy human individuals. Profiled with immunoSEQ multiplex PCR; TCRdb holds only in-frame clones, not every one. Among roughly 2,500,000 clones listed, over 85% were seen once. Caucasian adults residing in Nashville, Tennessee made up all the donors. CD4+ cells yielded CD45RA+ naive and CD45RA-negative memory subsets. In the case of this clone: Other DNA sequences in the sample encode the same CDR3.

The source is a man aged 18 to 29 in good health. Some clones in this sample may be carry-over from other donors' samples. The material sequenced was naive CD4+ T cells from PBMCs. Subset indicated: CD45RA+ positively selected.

CDR3 sequence reads: CASSYSGGRSSYEQYF. The CDR3 nucleotides read TGTGCCAGCAGTTACTCCGGGGGGCGCAGCTCCTACGAGCAGTACTTC. The J gene is TRBJ2-7, the V gene TRBV6-5, with D possibly matching TRBD2 (7 bases). Germline CDR1 MNHEY, CDR2 SVGAGI. Trimming cost V 0 bases and J 0 bases, with 12 bases left between them. CDR3 length equals 16 residues.